This T cell receptor beta chain originates from a study of PD-L1 blockade in urothelial cancer. Study overall: Blood was evaluated 3 weeks (second dose) and 6 weeks after therapy began. Study-wide results and limits: Better progression-free and overall survival followed lower pretreatment blood clonality.

A note on this clone: Its target is not known.

There are 19 residues in the CDR3. J gave up 0 bases and V 6 bases, and 15 bases lay outside the gene matches. The germline CDR1 and CDR2 sequences are SQVTM and ANQGSEA. In each PCR, synthetic TCR analog templates were spiked in. TCRdb keeps only in-frame clones here, not all; method: immunoSEQ multiplex PCR. The sample records 95,000 to 130,000 clones, roughly 90% being singletons. Documented time point: peripheral blood 6 weeks after treatment start. Patients presented with locally advanced or metastatic urothelial carcinoma. The chain links TRBV29-1 to TRBJ2-1, with TRBD2 matching 12 bases. This TCR came from a man in his sixties with urothelial cancer. The input for sequencing was PBMCs, taken around atezolizumab (anti-PD-L1) treatment. The CDR3: CSVRGETSGSQSSYNEQFF. CDR3 sequence (DNA): TGCAGCGTAAGGGGTGAGACTAGCGGGAGTCAAAGCTCCTACAATGAGCAGTTCTTC.